This T cell receptor (beta chain) was observed in a study of cytomegalovirus exposure and HLA in healthy donors. Germline V gives CDR1 SGHVS, CDR2 FNYEAQ. Between the trimmed V and J ends, which lost 1 base and 1 base, there was a span of 9 bases. The CDR3 is made up of 15 amino acids. General study results and limits: When analyzed later, a missense DCLRE1C variant was found to be linked to TCR beta V- and J-gene trimming. Most TCR sequences were uncommon, yet certain public TCRs appeared in many donors. As confirmed in vitro, a few CMV-associated chains were specific for CMV antigens.

Notes on this clone: Its antigen remains unidentified.

The PCR employed 60 Vbeta primers together with 13 Jbeta primers. The protocol was immunoSEQ multiplex PCR, while the TCRdb copy is restricted to in-frame clones and leaves out a portion. The data show about 190,000 clones, approximately 88% seen once. This clonotype was obtained from a boy aged 5-17 years in good health and CMV-seronegative. Material: PBMCs. The chain recombines TRBV7-6 with TRBJ2-3, with D tentatively TRBD2 (5 bases). CDR3 sequence: CASSLGERGTDTQYF. The DNA for the CDR3 is TGTGCCAGCAGCTTAGGGGAGAGGGGCACAGATACGCAGTATTTT.